This T cell receptor (beta chain) was identified during a study of T cell responses to AZD1222 COVID-19 vaccine. This CDR3 is built from 15 residues. V shed 6 bases, J shed 4 bases, and the junction held 6 bases outside the gene matches. In germline, CDR1 is SGHAT, CDR2 FQNNGV. Profiling relied on immunoSEQ multiplex PCR, and the TCRdb table lists in-frame clones only, not all of them. Of 85,000 to 100,000 clones in the sample, roughly nine tenths were seen once. The material was peripheral blood, obtained on day 0 of AZD1222 vaccination. This clonotype originated in an adult in good health. The chain uses TRBV11-2 and TRBJ2-5; 12 bases agree with TRBD1. The CDR3 nucleotides read TGTGCCAGCAGTCGGGACAGGGGGCATGTAGAGACCCAGTACTTC. Translating gives CASSRDRGHVETQYF.